The 30 T cell receptor beta chains in this list originate from one sample, sequenced in a study of prognosis after radiotherapy for stage I lung cancer. Researchers used two-round multiplex PCR to amplify TCR beta CDR3 starting from genomic DNA. Used in first-round PCR were primers specific to each TRBV and TRBJ gene. A single record per CDR3 protein comes from TCRdb applying MiXCR to the multiplex PCR reads. The profile shows about 15,000 distinct CDR3 sequences, less than 35% of them singletons. The source material was PBMCs, sampled before or after stereotactic body radiation therapy (not recorded which). The receptors here all came from a donor over 45 with non-small cell lung cancer.

Concerning this clonotype: Germline and junction disagree at one end, which may indicate a read error. The rearrangement links TRBV12-3 or TRBV12-4 to TRBJ2-1; 7 nucleotides agree with TRBD2. This CDR3 has 14 amino acids. The CDR3 spells CASRRTSSYNEQFF. The DNA of the CDR3 is TGTGCAAGCAGACGGACTAGCTCCTACAATGAGCAGTTCTTC.

This clonotype was detected many times. V and J are TRBV6-1 and TRBJ1-2; the match to TRBD1 covers 10 bases. Germline V gives CDR1 MNHNS, CDR2 SASEGT. There are 15 residues in the CDR3. The V segment lost 7 bases and the J segment 8 bases; nucleotides outside the gene matches: 13. CDR3 DNA: TGTGCCAGCACCCCGACCGACAGGGGGCCGAGAGGCTACACCTTC. This gives the protein CASTPTDRGPRGYTF.

Regarding this clonotype: One base separates it from a far larger clone, so it is likely a read error. The chain has TRBV6-6 and TRBJ2-5; perhaps TRBD2 as D (6 bases). Trimming shortened V by 0 bases and J by 1 base, and 18 bases separated the two germline ends. The CDR3 has 18 residues. The germline V gene has CDR1 MNHNY and CDR2 SVGAGI (reference sequence). CDR3 residues: CASSYSITGGELQETQYF. The CDR3 nucleotides are TGTGCCAGCAGTTACTCGATCACCGGGGGAGAACTCCAAGAGACCCAGTACTTC.

Many counts were recorded for this clonotype. This sequence joins TRBV10-3 and TRBJ2-5, with 7 positions matching TRBD2. The CDR3 runs 14 residues. The germline CDR1 and CDR2 sequences are ENHRY and SYGVKD. The ends lost 6 bases at V and 4 bases at J; junction bases unmatched: 8. CDR3 sequence (DNA): TGTGCCATCAGCGGGGGGAGTGAGGTAGAGACCCAGTACTTC. It encodes CAISGGSEVETQYF.

Of note for this clonotype: A far larger clone is one base from this, pointing to a likely read error. V usage is TRBV11-2 and J usage is TRBJ2-5, with D uncertain. The better agreement between TRBJ2-1 and the DNA end casts doubt on the J call. Germline V gene lookup returns CDR1 SGHAT and CDR2 FQNNGV. The CDR3 sequence is 13 residues long. The CDR3 DNA follows: TGTGCCAGCAGCTTAGAATACTGGGGTGAGCAGTTCTTC. Translating it yields CASSLEYWGEQFF.

In the case of this clonotype: With only one base between it and a far larger clone, this is likely a read error. The rearrangement uses TRBV7-9 and TRBJ2-5; 8 bases line up with TRBD2. CDR1 is SEHNR and CDR2 is FQNEAQ in the germline V gene (reference sequence). The CDR3 runs to 17 residues. V lost 1 base, J lost 3 bases, and 10 bases stayed unmatched. The CDR3 DNA sequence: TGTGCCAGCAGCTTAGAATATCTCCGGGGGGGAAAAGAGACCCAGTACTTC. It translates to CASSLEYLRGGKETQYF.

On this clonotype: With only one base between it and a far larger clone, this is likely a read error. Because the CDR3 is missing its conserved closing phenylalanine or tryptophan, this is likely a read error. The chain uses TRBV6-2 or TRBV6-3 and TRBJ1-1; the match to TRBD1 covers 10 bases. Germline trimming cut 2 bases from V and 5 bases from J; bases unmatched to any gene: 5. CDR1 MNHEY and CDR2 SVGEGT come from the germline V gene. The CDR3 is 15 amino acids. CDR3 sequence: CASSYRGQGKTEAFI. CDR3 coding DNA: TGTGCCAGCAGTTACCGGGGACAGGGGAAAACTGAAGCTTTCATT.

In this sample, this clonotype turned up many times. Mismatch with germline at one junction end may stem from a read error. The rearrangement joins TRBV6-1 to TRBJ2-5, with 7 nucleotides matching TRBD1. Germline CDR1 MNHNS, CDR2 SASEGT. This CDR3 is 11 amino acids long. The CDR3 bases are TGTGCCAGCAGTGTGACAGGGCACAAAGCCTTC. Translated: CASSVTGHKAF.

This clonotype was counted many times. The rearrangement uses TRBV4-1 and TRBJ1-2; TRBD1 matches 8 bases. Trimming removed 3 bases from V and 7 bases from J; junction bases left unmatched: 13. This CDR3 has 16 residues. Germline V gene sequence: CDR1 MGHRA, CDR2 YSYEKL. In DNA form, the CDR3 reads TGCGCCAGCAGCCAGGCGAACGTCCAGGGGGCCAGTGGCTACACCTTC. Translating it yields CASSQANVQGASGYTF.

By its share, this clonotype is medium-sized. This chain links TRBV6-4 with TRBJ2-2, with 13 bases fitting TRBD2. This CDR3 is 15 amino acids long. V lost 8 bases to trimming and J lost 1 base; unmatched junction nucleotides: 1. The germline V gene encodes CDR1 MRHNA and CDR2 SNTAGT. The CDR3 loop reads CASGLAGENTGELFF. In DNA, the CDR3 is TGTGCCAGCGGACTAGCGGGGGAGAACACCGGGGAGCTGTTTTTT.

In its sample, this clonotype was seen many times. The chain joins TRBV24-1 to TRBJ2-2; 11 bases map to TRBD2. The germline V gene encodes CDR1 KGHDR and CDR2 SFDVKD. V shed 6 bases, J shed 5 bases, and the junction held 4 bases outside the gene matches. The CDR3 loop spans 15 amino acids. The DNA for the CDR3 is TGTGCCACCAGTCATAGCGGGAGGGCAACCGGGGAGCTGTTTTTT. Its translation: CATSHSGRATGELFF.

This clonotype has at least ten counts. This chain uses TRBV7-9 with TRBJ2-3; D unclear. V lost 1 base and J 5 bases, leaving 1 base between the germline ends. This CDR3 has 11 residues. CDR1 is SEHNR, CDR2 FQNEAQ, per germline (reference sequence). The CDR3 DNA reads TGTGCCAGCAGCTTAGAAGATACGCAGTATTTT. This codes for CASSLEDTQYF.

This clonotype is medium-sized within its sample. The chain links TRBV6-2 or TRBV6-3 to TRBJ2-1; no reliable D call. Germline values: CDR1 MNHEY, CDR2 SVGEGT. Trimming left V 10 bases short and J 3 bases short, with 7 bases between. The CDR3 totals 11 residues. In DNA form, the CDR3 reads TGTGCCACCACAGTCTACAATGAGCAGTTCTTC. This encodes CATTVYNEQFF.

The sample holds one count of this clonotype. This chain joins TRBV28 and TRBJ1-2, with a tentative D call TRBD1 (6 bases). The CDR3 loop spans 14 amino acids. With 3 bases removed from V and 4 bases from J, the gap between germline ends came to 12 bases. The germline CDR1 and CDR2 sequences are MDHEN and SYDVKM. Here the CDR3 reads CASSFGGAVYGYTF. The CDR3 DNA follows: TGTGCCAGCAGTTTTGGGGGCGCGGTCTATGGCTACACCTTC.

This clonotype was observed at least ten times. The V and J genes are TRBV5-4 and TRBJ2-2; TRBD1 is a possible D gene (5 bases). Germline V gene lookup returns CDR1 SGHNT and CDR2 YYREEE (reference sequence). Between the trimmed V and J ends, which lost 0 bases and 0 bases, there was a span of 6 bases. This CDR3 has 15 residues. In nucleotides, the CDR3 is TGTGCCAGCAGCTTGGGACAGCCGAACACCGGGGAGCTGTTTTTT. This gives the protein CASSLGQPNTGELFF.

Ten or more counts support this clonotype. V and J are TRBV6-4 and TRBJ1-4; D gene unclear. Germline V gene lookup returns CDR1 MRHNA and CDR2 SNTAGT. V lost 3 bases and J 8 bases, leaving 13 bases between the germline ends. The CDR3 length is 14 residues. In DNA, the CDR3 is TGTGCCAGCAGTGAGAGTCAGATTGGGGAAAAACTGTTTTTT. This encodes CASSESQIGEKLFF.

The chain combines TRBV6-1 with TRBJ2-6; TRBD1 might be the D (5 bases). Looked up from germline, CDR1 is MNHNS and CDR2 is SASEGT. The CDR3 is 15 residues long. With 5 bases removed from V and 16 bases from J, the gap between germline ends came to 24 bases. CDR3 nucleotide sequence: TGTGCCAGCAGTTACGACAGCTCTGGGGCCAACATACTGACTTTC. Amino acids: CASSYDSSGANILTF.

By share of the sample, this clonotype is medium-sized (0.01 to 0.1%). CDR3: CASSGTVPDTQYF. The CDR3 coding sequence is TGCGCCAGCAGCGGGACAGTACCAGATACGCAGTATTTT. The chain is built from TRBV5-1 and TRBJ2-3, with 7 bases matching TRBD1. Germline CDR1 reads SGHRS; CDR2 reads YFSETQ. The CDR3 is 13 amino acids. After removal of 4 bases from V and 4 bases from J, the junction contained 3 bases not matched to a gene.

This clonotype showed up many times. V and J are TRBV5-6 and TRBJ1-2, with D uncertain. Germline assignment: CDR1 SGHDT and CDR2 YYEEEE. This CDR3 has 15 amino acids. The germline V and J ends were trimmed by 0 bases and 8 bases, with 17 bases remaining between them. CDR3 coding DNA: TGTGCCAGCAGCTTGGCGTTCTCGGTAATGAGAGGCTACACCTTC. Translated, it gives CASSLAFSVMRGYTF.

This clonotype has just a few counts. It may be a read error: a sequence one base away is much more abundant. The V call is TRBV5-8, the J call TRBJ2-1; 9 positions agree with TRBD2. This CDR3 is built from 17 residues. The V gene's germline CDR1 is SGHTS and CDR2 YDEGEE. Trimming took 2 bases from V and 2 from J; bases not matched to a gene: 8. This chain's CDR3 is CASSLITTSGTYNEQFF. The DNA for the CDR3 is TGTGCCAGCAGCTTAATCACGACTAGCGGAACCTACAATGAGCAGTTCTTC. The full variable domain, its missing parts supplied by reference TRBV5-8 and TRBJ2-1, is EAGVTQSPTHLIKTRGQQATLRCSPISGHTSVYWYQQALGLGLQFLLWYDEGEERNRGNFPPRFSGRQFPNYSSELNVNALELEDSALYLCASSLITTSGTYNEQFFGPGTRLTVL.

The table lists this clonotype with many counts. The DNA of the CDR3 is TGTGCCAGCAGCTGGTCAGGGCGAGGGCAAGAGACCCAGTACTTC. Encoded protein: CASSWSGRGQETQYF. J is TRBJ2-5 and V is TRBV7-9, with D perhaps TRBD1 or TRBD2 (5 bases each). Trimming took 4 bases from V and 2 from J, leaving 14 bases between them. The CDR3 runs 15 residues. Germline loops: CDR1 SEHNR, CDR2 FQNEAQ (reference sequence).

The chain joins TRBV29-1 to TRBJ2-2, with D tentatively TRBD1 (5 bases). The CDR3 is 14 amino acids. Trimming pared 5 bases from V and 6 bases from J, leaving 16 bases between. Germline V gene data show CDR1 as SQVTM and CDR2 as ANQGSEA. The CDR3 region has the DNA TGCAGCGTTAAGGGGTCAGGTTCCCCCGGGGAGCTGTTTTTT. Translation: CSVKGSGSPGELFF.

The chain joins TRBV19 to TRBJ2-1, with D possibly matching TRBD2 (6 bases). Germline lookup yields CDR1 LNHDA and CDR2 SQIVND (reference sequence). The germline V and J ends were trimmed by 3 bases and 3 bases, with 12 bases remaining between them. This CDR3 is built from 15 residues. The DNA of the CDR3 is TGTGCCAGTAGTATTGGGTGGGGGGACTACAATGAGCAGTTCTTC. Translating it yields CASSIGWGDYNEQFF.

This clonotype was detected ten times or more. The CDR3 reads CASSRWAGASGANVLTF. The DNA for the CDR3 is TGTGCCAGCAGCCGCTGGGCGGGAGCCTCTGGGGCCAACGTCCTGACTTTC. The V call is TRBV7-2, the J call TRBJ2-6, with 7 bases matching TRBD2. The CDR3 runs to 17 residues. The J segment lost 0 bases and the V segment lost 5 bases, leaving 7 bases of the junction unmatched. Germline values: CDR1 SGHTA, CDR2 FQGNSA.

This clonotype appeared many times. The CDR3 loop reads CARHTVFRAYEQYF. The CDR3 DNA sequence: TGTGCCAGGCACACCGTTTTTAGGGCCTACGAGCAGTACTTC. The chain employs TRBV7-4 and TRBJ2-7; D is undetermined. Looked up from germline, CDR1 is SGHVT and CDR2 is SQSDAQ. V was cut by 9 bases and J by 2 bases, with 17 bases left in between. CDR3 length equals 14 residues.

This clonotype was picked up many times. The chain carries TRBV3-1 and TRBJ2-7; D is uncertain. The CDR3 spans 12 residues. V was pared by 5 bases and J by 4 bases, with 9 bases between. The germline V gene encodes CDR1 LGHDT and CDR2 YNNKEL (reference sequence). The CDR3 is CASSALGYEQYF. The CDR3 DNA sequence: TGTGCCAGCAGCGCCTTAGGTTACGAGCAGTACTTC.

This clonotype was observed a single time. This may stem from a read error, because a much larger clone lies one nucleotide away. Given the absence of the conserved phenylalanine or tryptophan at the CDR3 end, a read error is likely. V is TRBV12-5 and J is TRBJ2-7; D is possibly TRBD1 or TRBD2 (5 bases each). The CDR3 loop spans 11 amino acids. Looked up from germline, CDR1 is LGHNT and CDR2 is FRNRAP. The CDR3 region is CTSGPGRGQYI. The CDR3 DNA sequence: TGTACTAGTGGCCCGGGGCGAGGGCAGTACATC.

This clonotype was observed at least ten times. V usage is TRBV28 and J usage is TRBJ2-7, with TRBD2 matching over 7 bases. This CDR3 comprises 14 residues. V was pared by 6 bases and J by 4 bases, with 9 bases of the junction left unmatched. Germline V gene sequence: CDR1 MDHEN, CDR2 SYDVKM. The CDR3 coding sequence is TGTGCCAGCAGCAGCGGGACTACTATTTACGAGCAGTACTTC. It yields the protein CASSSGTTIYEQYF.

Concerning this clonotype itself: Being one base from a much bigger clone, this may be a read error. The chain is built from TRBV14 and TRBJ2-2; D not resolved. Germline loops: CDR1 SGHDN, CDR2 FVKESK. This CDR3 contains 13 residues. CDR3 in amino acids: CASIQVRTGELFF. The CDR3 coding sequence is TGTGCCAGCATCCAAGTTCGCACCGGGGAGCTGTTTTTT.

As for this clonotype: A far more abundant clone sits one base away, making this likely a read error. The rearrangement links TRBV7-8 to TRBJ1-6; tentative D call: TRBD1 (6 bases). V lost 1 base, J lost 9 bases, and 22 bases lay in between. Germline V lookup: CDR1 SGHVS, CDR2 FQNEAQ. The CDR3 totals 18 residues. Here the CDR3 DNA reads TGTGCCAGCAGCTTAGTAAGGGGGAGGACAGAAAGAATTTCACCCCTCCACTTT. Residues: CASSLVRGRTERISPLHF.